Each of the 10 T cell receptor beta chains below was sequenced from the same sample in a study of blood T cell dynamics during melanoma immunotherapy (dated by TCRdb to the early 2020s). The time point label of this sample denotes: pre-treatment baseline. Libraries were made using the immunoSEQ multiplex PCR assay. TCRdb took this table from immuneACCESS and kept in-frame rearrangements with V and J called. Such tables lack part of the clones; where checked against another copy, unresolved V genes explain under half of the gap, and the rest is unexplained. This sample is represented by some 13,000 clones; about 91% of them were singletons. 0.18% of the sample is in the top ten clones. The sample in question was effector memory CD8+ T cells from blood, obtained from a patient treated with checkpoint blockade. The receptors come from a human donor with melanoma.

V and J are TRBV19 and TRBJ2-3; D remains unclear. Germline V gives CDR1 LNHDA, CDR2 SQIVND (reference sequence). V lost 0 bases to trimming and J lost 0 bases, with 13 bases between them. This CDR3 contains 17 residues. Here the CDR3 reads CASSIDLYGRSTDTQYF. In DNA, the CDR3 is TGTGCCAGTAGTATAGATCTATATGGTCGAAGCACAGATACGCAGTATTTT.

The count of this clone is one. This rearrangement joins TRBV21-1 to TRBJ1-3. TRBV21-1 is designated a pseudogene. This CDR3 is built from 19 residues. The CDR3, as DNA: TGTGCCAGCAGCAAAGAAACAGATCGGGCCTACAGATCTGGAAACACCATATATTTT. Translation gives CASSKETDRAYRSGNTIYF.

The chain uses TRBV10-1 and TRBJ2-1; TRBD2 matches 13 bases. The ends lost 2 bases at V and 8 bases at J; junction bases unmatched: 6. Germline CDR1 is WNHNN and CDR2 is SYGVQD (reference sequence). The CDR3 totals 16 residues. CDR3 sequence: CASSEIGLAGEDEQFF. In nucleotides, the CDR3 is TGCGCCAGCAGTGAGATTGGACTAGCGGGAGAGGATGAGCAGTTCTTC.

The chain employs TRBV7-8 and TRBJ1-1; D is perhaps TRBD1 (5 bases). From germline, CDR1 is SGHVS and CDR2 FQNEAQ. The CDR3 is 15 amino acids. Trimming pared 3 bases from V and 2 bases from J, leaving 13 bases between. CDR3 DNA: TGTGCCAGCAGCTTGATGGACGGGGGAAACACTGAAGCTTTCTTT. It encodes CASSLMDGGNTEAFF.

This rearrangement joins TRBV10-1 to TRBJ2-1; 11 nucleotides align to TRBD2. The junction had 5 bases not matched to a gene; V was cut back by 2 bases and J by 2 bases. The CDR3 is made up of 17 amino acids. Per germline, CDR1 WNHNN and CDR2 SYGVQD (reference sequence). The CDR3 here is CASSEGPGLAAYNEQFF. The CDR3 coding sequence is TGCGCCAGCAGTGAGGGCCCGGGACTAGCGGCCTACAATGAGCAGTTCTTC.

The rearrangement links TRBV28 to TRBJ1-4; D unclear. CDR3 length: 13 amino acids. Germline V lookup: CDR1 MDHEN, CDR2 SYDVKM. Trimming took off 3 bases at V and 5 bases at J, with 7 bases between the two ends. The CDR3 bases are TGTGCCAGCAGTTTCAATTCAAATGAAAAACTGTTTTTT. This encodes CASSFNSNEKLFF.

The rearrangement uses TRBV5-1 and TRBJ2-2; the D gene could be TRBD1 or TRBD2 (5 bases each). The CDR3 totals 15 residues. The V gene lost 0 bases and the J gene lost 4 bases, with 10 bases spanning the gap. Germline V lookup: CDR1 SGHRS, CDR2 YFSETQ. The CDR3 region is CASSLAGDGTGELFF. CDR3 DNA: TGCGCCAGCAGCTTGGCCGGGGACGGCACCGGGGAGCTGTTTTTT.

This rearrangement joins TRBV7-2 to TRBJ2-6; 7 bases agree with TRBD2. The V gene end was trimmed by 5 bases and the J gene end by 1 base; junction bases not matched to a gene: 8. CDR1 is SGHTA and CDR2 is FQGNSA in the germline V gene. This CDR3 is built from 17 residues. CDR3 sequence: CASSGGENGSGANVLTF. The DNA for the CDR3 is TGTGCCAGCAGCGGGGGGGAGAATGGGTCTGGGGCCAACGTCCTGACTTTC.

The V call is TRBV19, the J call TRBJ1-2, with a weak D call TRBD1 (5 bases). Germline CDR1 is LNHDA and CDR2 is SQIVND (reference sequence). The CDR3 extends over 15 amino acids. V lost 4 bases and J 8 bases, leaving 20 bases between the germline ends. As DNA, the CDR3 is TGTGCCAGTAGTACCTACTTGGGGGAGCCCCACGGCTACACCTTC. Translating gives CASSTYLGEPHGYTF.

The CDR3, as DNA: TGTGCCAGCAGTTTCGTTTCGGCTGACAATGAGCAGTTCTTC. Its protein product is CASSFVSADNEQFF. This chain uses TRBV27 with TRBJ2-1; D is unclear. This CDR3 spans 14 amino acids. Germline CDR1 is MNHEY and CDR2 is SMNVEV (reference sequence). The V end was cut by 3 bases, the J end by 5 bases, with 11 bases between.